Following are 18 T cell receptor beta chains from one sample sequenced in a study of beta chain features in type 1 diabetes. The study reverse transcribed the entire isolated RNA, so it sequenced expressed TCRB transcripts. Profiled with immunoSEQ multiplex PCR; TCRdb holds only in-frame clones, not every one. The sample holds 450,000 to 600,000 clones, 30% seen once. The sample consisted of naive CD4+ T cells from blood. The source of these receptors is a man aged 18 to 29 in good health.

The V call is TRBV30, the J call TRBJ1-2; no clear D. This CDR3 spans 14 amino acids. V lost 0 bases, J lost 3 bases, and 11 bases lay in between. Germline V gives CDR1 GTSNPN, CDR2 SVGIG (reference sequence). CDR3 DNA: TGTGCCTGGAGTGTTAGGGTAATGGACTATGGCTACACCTTC. This codes for CAWSVRVMDYGYTF.

The chain recombines TRBV6-5 with TRBJ2-3; D is perhaps TRBD2 (5 bases). Germline lookup yields CDR1 MNHEY and CDR2 SVGAGI. Trimming left V 4 bases short and J 6 bases short, with 14 bases between. The CDR3 length is 14 residues. As DNA, the CDR3 is TGTGCCAGCAGTTTAAGACGGGGATCCGATACGCAGTATTTT. Its protein is CASSLRRGSDTQYF.

The chain employs TRBV30 and TRBJ2-3; tentatively, D is TRBD1 or TRBD2 (6 bases each). Germline CDR1 is GTSNPN and CDR2 is SVGIG (reference sequence). This CDR3 is built from 15 residues. V was cut by 5 bases and J by 4 bases, with 19 bases left in between. This CDR3 reads CAWGGGVSAADTQYF. The CDR3 DNA is TGTGCCTGGGGGGGCGGGGTAAGCGCCGCAGATACGCAGTATTTT.

This clone was picked up a small number of times. The V call is TRBV5-1, the J call TRBJ1-5; unclear D gene. V shed 0 bases and J shed 3 bases, with 10 bases lying between them. CDR3 length equals 15 residues. The germline CDR1 and CDR2 sequences are SGHRS and YFSETQ. The CDR3 sequence: CASSLEGTPNQPQHF. In DNA form, the CDR3 reads TGCGCCAGCAGCTTGGAAGGCACCCCCAATCAGCCCCAGCATTTT.

The table lists this clone with a few counts. This sequence joins TRBV7-2 and TRBJ2-6; 7 bases are a match to TRBD2. Germline CDR1 and CDR2: SGHTA and FQGNSA. V shed 5 bases and J 2 bases; nucleotides not matched to a gene: 6. This CDR3 region has 16 residues. The CDR3 protein is CASSAWAGAGANVLTF. DNA for the CDR3: TGTGCCAGCAGCGCTTGGGCGGGAGCTGGGGCCAACGTCCTGACTTTC.

This sequence joins TRBV25-1 and TRBJ1-5; maybe TRBD1 (5 bases). This CDR3 is built from 14 residues. V dropped 4 bases and J dropped 2 bases, with 9 bases sitting between them. Per germline, CDR1 MGHDK and CDR2 SYGVNS. The DNA for the CDR3 is TGTGCCAGCAGTGGCCAGGGTGGCAATCAGCCCCAGCATTTT. Protein product: CASSGQGGNQPQHF.

V and J are TRBV30 and TRBJ2-1, with 9 bases fitting TRBD2. Germline V gene lookup returns CDR1 GTSNPN and CDR2 SVGIG (reference sequence). After removal of 4 bases from V and 5 bases from J, the junction contained 6 bases not matched to a gene. The length of the CDR3 is 14 residues. For the CDR3, the DNA is TGTGCCTGGACTCCTAGCGGGATACACAATGAGCAGTTCTTC. Its protein is CAWTPSGIHNEQFF.

The sample holds a few counts of this clone. The chain combines TRBV30 with TRBJ2-7; TRBD1 matches 7 bases. There are 14 residues in the CDR3. V was clipped by 4 bases and J by 1 base; unmatched bases: 7. Germline CDR1 GTSNPN, CDR2 SVGIG (reference sequence). The CDR3 DNA reads TGTGCCTGGACTCAAGACAGGGATTCCTACGAGCAGTACTTC. Translating it yields CAWTQDRDSYEQYF. Full variable domain (missing parts from reference TRBV30 and TRBJ2-7): SQTIHQWPATLVQPVGSPLSLECTVEGTSNPNLYWYRQAAGRGLQLLFYSVGIGQISSEVPQNLSASRPQDRQFILSSKKLLLSDSGFYLCAWTQDRDSYEQYFGPGTRLTVT.

There are a few counts of this clone. The J gene is TRBJ2-7, the V gene TRBV2; 12 nucleotides line up with TRBD1. Germline V gene lookup returns CDR1 SNHLY and CDR2 FYNNEI. This CDR3 region has 14 residues. V shed 1 base, J shed 9 bases, and the junction held 4 bases outside the gene matches. The CDR3 region is CASSEGDRGRGQYF. The CDR3 nucleotides are TGTGCCAGCAGTGAAGGGGACAGGGGGCGAGGGCAGTACTTC.

The V gene is TRBV4-1, the J gene TRBJ2-5; no reliable D call. V was shortened by 1 base and J by 1 base, with 4 bases between the two germline ends. CDR1 MGHRA and CDR2 YSYEKL come from the germline V gene. The CDR3 sequence is 13 residues long. The CDR3 DNA follows: TGCGCCAGCAGCCAAGGCACCCAAGAGACCCAGTACTTC. Translating gives CASSQGTQETQYF.

The chain carries TRBV19 and TRBJ1-1, with a weak D call TRBD1 (5 bases). CDR3 length: 12 amino acids. V lost 9 bases and J 5 bases, leaving 13 bases between the germline ends. Per the germline V gene, CDR1 is LNHDA and CDR2 is SQIVND (reference sequence). In DNA, the CDR3 is TGTGCCAGCAGCAGACAGTGGACTGAAGCTTTCTTT. Translation: CASSRQWTEAFF.

This clone has more than one count but fewer than ten. This chain uses TRBV14 with TRBJ1-2; D unclear. Deletions cut 1 base from V and 1 base from J, with 10 bases between. The germline V gene has CDR1 SGHDN and CDR2 FVKESK. The CDR3 loop spans 15 amino acids. CDR3 DNA sequence: TGTGCCAGCAGCCAAGGACGGGAGCTTAACTATGGCTACACCTTC. Translated, it gives CASSQGRELNYGYTF.

This chain uses TRBV7-2 with TRBJ2-7; D possibly corresponds to TRBD1 (5 bases). The germline CDR1 and CDR2 sequences are SGHTA and FQGNSA. V lost 3 bases and J lost 7, with 16 bases in between. The CDR3 has 14 amino acids. The CDR3 reads CASSFSRAFGEQYF. CDR3 coding DNA: TGTGCCAGCAGCTTCAGCAGGGCATTCGGGGAGCAGTACTTC.

This clone was found a few times. The same CDR3 arises from other DNA sequences in this sample as well. J is TRBJ1-4 and V is TRBV30; D is unclear. The CDR3 is made up of 15 amino acids. Germline V lookup: CDR1 GTSNPN, CDR2 SVGIG (reference sequence). V lost 1 base to trimming and J lost 0 bases, with 9 bases between them. The chain's CDR3 is CAWSDTGATNEKLFF. Here the CDR3 DNA reads TGTGCCTGGAGTGATACGGGTGCAACTAATGAAAAACTGTTTTTT.

This clone has just a few counts. Written as DNA, the CDR3 is TGTGCCACCAACGTAGCGGGAGAGGGCAATGAGCAGTTCTTC. Amino acid sequence: CATNVAGEGNEQFF. The chain uses TRBV10-3 and TRBJ2-1; 9 nucleotides align to TRBD2. CDR3 length: 14 residues. Germline V gene data show CDR1 as ENHRY and CDR2 as SYGVKD. Trimming cost V 10 bases and J 6 bases; bases outside gene matches: 10.

The gene calls are TRBV7-2 and TRBJ2-2; a possible D gene is TRBD2 (7 bases). V lost 7 bases and J lost 6, with 18 bases in between. Per germline, CDR1 SGHTA and CDR2 FQGNSA. This CDR3 is built from 15 residues. In nucleotides, the CDR3 is TGTGCCAGCAACCCAAGGGGGAGGGTGGCCGGGGAGCTGTTTTTT. Translated, it gives CASNPRGRVAGELFF.

The rearrangement links TRBV6-5 to TRBJ2-5; a possible D gene is TRBD2 (5 bases). The germline CDR1 and CDR2 sequences are MNHEY and SVGAGI. The CDR3 contains 13 residues. The V end lost 6 bases, the J end lost 5 bases, and 13 bases lay between the germline ends. CDR3 region: CASSFLGVETQYF. The DNA for the CDR3 is TGTGCCAGCAGCTTCTTGGGAGTTGAGACCCAGTACTTC.

This clone was counted only a few times. The rearrangement joins TRBV30 to TRBJ2-1; no reliable D call. The V and J ends lost 0 bases and 9 bases respectively, with 12 bases between them. Germline assignment: CDR1 GTSNPN and CDR2 SVGIG (reference sequence). The length of the CDR3 is 13 residues. CDR3 region: CAWSVLGFTEQFF. In nucleotides, the CDR3 is TGTGCCTGGAGTGTATTAGGTTTCACTGAGCAGTTCTTC.